These 22 T cell receptor beta chains were all obtained from the same sample, sequenced in a study of CD8+CD57+ T cells in acquired aplastic anemia. The use of genomic DNA as template underpinned the TCR beta VDJ and CDR3 profiling. TCRdb itself ran the reads through MiXCR, one entry per CDR3 protein. The table lists about 180,000 distinct CDR3 sequences, around 48% of them singletons, with more than 0.95% in the top ten. The patients chosen for sequencing had shown expansion of CD8+CD57+ cells (detected by flow cytometry). The sequenced sample was sorted CD4+, CD8+, or CD8+CD57+ T cells (not recorded which) from PBMCs. The receptors shown here come from a human donor with aplastic anemia.

This clonotype was seen a single time. One base away lies a much larger clone, so this may be a sequencing read error. The gene calls are TRBV2 and TRBJ1-2; D gene unclear. V lost 4 bases, J lost 3 bases, and 6 bases lay in between. Germline V gives CDR1 SNHLY, CDR2 FYNNEI. The CDR3 runs 12 residues. CDR3 amino acids: CASSVRDYGYTF. CDR3 bases: TGTGCCAGCAGTGTGAGGGACTATGGCTACACCTTC. Looking up the rest from reference TRBV2 and TRBJ1-2 gives the full variable domain: EPEVTQTPSHQVTQMGQEVILRCVPISNHLYFYWYRQILGQKVEFLVSFYNNEISEKSEIFDDQFSVERPDGSNFTLKIRSTKLEDSAMYFCASSVRDYGYTFGSGTRLTVV.

This clonotype was found many times. The chain links TRBV4-2 to TRBJ1-2; 8 nucleotides match TRBD1. Germline assignment: CDR1 LGHNA and CDR2 YNFKEQ. This CDR3 comprises 15 residues. V lost 4 bases to trimming and J lost 4 bases; unmatched junction nucleotides: 8. CDR3 DNA: TGTGCCAGCAGCCTTGGGGACAGGATCCCCTATGGCTACACCTTC. The encoded protein is CASSLGDRIPYGYTF.

This clonotype is a singleton in its sample. The chain uses TRBV24-1 and TRBJ1-5, with TRBD1 as a possible D gene (5 bases). CDR1 and CDR2 (germline): KGHDR, SFDVKD. CDR3 length: 14 amino acids. V gave up 6 bases and J gave up 3 bases, with 11 bases separating them. The DNA for the CDR3 is TGTGCCACCAGTTTGGGGCAGCTCAATCAGCCCCAGCATTTT. This codes for CATSLGQLNQPQHF.

This clonotype was observed at least ten times. The genes are TRBV6-1 and TRBJ1-2; D may be TRBD1 (6 bases). V was clipped by 4 bases and J by 6 bases, with 18 bases between them. This CDR3 spans 15 amino acids. The germline CDR1 and CDR2 sequences are MNHNS and SASEGT. The CDR3, as DNA: TGTGCCAGCAGTGCCCAGGGGCCACTTGAAGATGGCTACACCTTC. This encodes CASSAQGPLEDGYTF.

CDR3 in DNA: TGCAGTGCTAGGGACAGGGGGTTCCAAGAGACCCAGTACTTC. It specifies CSARDRGFQETQYF. The V and J genes are TRBV20-1 and TRBJ2-5, with TRBD1 matching over 10 bases. V lost 3 bases to trimming and J lost 1 base; unmatched junction nucleotides: 2. From germline, CDR1 is DFQATT and CDR2 SNEGSKA (reference sequence). The CDR3 totals 14 residues.

Only a few counts were recorded for this clonotype. In nucleotides, the CDR3 is TGCAGTGCTGAAGTACAGGGCCAGACCTACGAGCAGTACTTC. Encoded protein: CSAEVQGQTYEQYF. The gene calls are TRBV20-1 and TRBJ2-7, with D possibly TRBD1 on 6 matching bases. In germline, CDR1 is DFQATT, CDR2 SNEGSKA (reference sequence). The CDR3 length is 14 residues. Deletions cut 5 bases from V and 2 bases from J, with 16 bases between.

This clonotype was counted many times. The chain recombines TRBV6-1 with TRBJ1-6; no definite D call. CDR3 length equals 15 residues. Trimming pared 6 bases from V and 9 bases from J, leaving 18 bases between. Germline V gives CDR1 MNHNS, CDR2 SASEGT. This CDR3 reads CASSPRPGEVSPLHF. The CDR3 nucleotides read TGTGCCAGCAGCCCCCGGCCAGGCGAGGTTTCACCCCTCCACTTT.

This clonotype was seen repeatedly, ten times or more. The rearrangement joins TRBV18 to TRBJ2-2; D gene uncertain. Germline lookup yields CDR1 KGHSH and CDR2 LQKENI. V was pared by 3 bases and J by 2 bases, with 4 bases between. This CDR3 has 13 amino acids. The CDR3 loop is CASSPRNTGELFF. In DNA, the CDR3 is TGTGCCAGCTCACCTCGAAACACCGGGGAGCTGTTTTTT.

This clonotype was counted ten times or more. The rearrangement links TRBV7-6 to TRBJ2-5, with 8 nucleotides matching TRBD2. The CDR3 sequence is 13 residues long. The germline CDR1 and CDR2 sequences are SGHVS and FNYEAQ. J lost 4 bases, V lost 7 bases, and 5 bases had no gene match. This CDR3 is CASTPAGGETQYF. CDR3 bases: TGTGCCAGCACCCCGGCGGGGGGAGAGACCCAGTACTTC.

This clonotype has a single count. The chain recombines TRBV19 with TRBJ1-6; 7 bases map to TRBD1. The CDR3 covers 15 residues. Germline CDR1 reads LNHDA; CDR2 reads SQIVND (reference sequence). The J segment lost 10 bases and the V segment lost 3 bases, leaving 9 bases of the junction unmatched. The CDR3 coding sequence is TGTGCCAGTAGTATTATGGGCACAGGGGCATCACCCCTCCACTTT. Protein product: CASSIMGTGASPLHF.

This clonotype was picked up many times. The rearrangement uses TRBV24-1 and TRBJ2-5, with D perhaps TRBD1 or TRBD2 (6 bases each). CDR3 size: 13 residues. Trimming left V 6 bases short and J 7 bases short, with 14 bases between. CDR1 is KGHDR and CDR2 is SFDVKD in the germline V gene. The CDR3 protein is CATSHPGGGTQYF. For the CDR3, the DNA is TGTGCCACCAGTCACCCAGGAGGGGGGACCCAGTACTTC.

The chain joins TRBV15 to TRBJ2-7; 9 bases are a match to TRBD2. This CDR3 is built from 14 residues. Germline-derived CDR1 and CDR2 are LNHNV and YYDKDF (reference sequence). Germline trimming cut 5 bases from V and 2 bases from J; bases unmatched to any gene: 4. This CDR3 reads CATSRSGGTYEQYF. CDR3 coding DNA: TGTGCCACCAGCCGTAGCGGGGGCACCTACGAGCAGTACTTC.

This clonotype was picked up many times. The CDR3: CASSAVGGEQYF. DNA for the CDR3: TGTGCCAGCAGTGCCGTAGGAGGCGAGCAGTACTTC. The rearrangement links TRBV6-1 to TRBJ2-7; a weak D match, TRBD2 (5 bases). The V and J ends lost 4 bases and 6 bases respectively, with 10 bases between them. CDR3 size: 12 residues. The germline V gene encodes CDR1 MNHNS and CDR2 SASEGT.

The sample holds one count of this clonotype. This may stem from a read error, because a much larger clone lies one nucleotide away. The chain couples TRBV4-1 to TRBJ1-1; TRBD1 matches at 8 bases. This CDR3 contains 14 residues. The germline V gene has CDR1 MGHRA and CDR2 YSYEKL. The CDR3 nucleotides read TGCGCCTGCAGCCCACAGGGGGTGATCACTGAAGCTTTCTTT. Amino acids: CACSPQGVITEAFF.

This clonotype was recorded many times. The genes are TRBV2 and TRBJ1-5; D possibly corresponds to TRBD1 (5 bases). Trimming removed 4 bases at V and 0 bases at J, with 7 bases between. CDR1 is SNHLY, CDR2 FYNNEI, per germline. The CDR3 spans 14 residues. CDR3 sequence (DNA): TGTGCCAGCAGTGGGGGGAATAGCAATCAGCCCCAGCATTTT. It is translated as CASSGGNSNQPQHF.

As to this clonotype: A read error may explain this, as a much larger clone is one base away. The rearrangement uses TRBV20-1 and TRBJ2-4; D may correspond to TRBD1 or TRBD2 (5 bases each). Germline V lookup: CDR1 DFQATT, CDR2 SNEGSKA (reference sequence). The germline V and J ends were trimmed by 5 bases and 5 bases, with 16 bases remaining between them. This CDR3 contains 14 residues. CDR3 DNA: TGCAGTGCTTTACCGGGACGGGCACAAAACATTCAGTACTTC. It is translated as CSALPGRAQNIQYF.

This clonotype was detected only a few times. The chain employs TRBV7-6 and TRBJ2-5, with D unresolved. The CDR3 is 13 amino acids. Looked up from germline, CDR1 is SGHVS and CDR2 is FNYEAQ. With 1 base removed from V and 5 bases from J, the gap between germline ends came to 8 bases. The CDR3, as DNA: TGTGCCAGCAGCTTAGATCCCGCGGAGACCCAGTACTTC. It is translated as CASSLDPAETQYF. The variable domain in full, completed from reference TRBV7-6 and TRBJ2-5, reads GAGVSQSPRYKVTKRGQDVALRCDPISGHVSLYWYRQALGQGPEFLTYFNYEAQQDKSGLPNDRFSAERPEGSISTLTIQRTEQRDSAMYRCASSLDPAETQYFGPGTRLLVL.

V is TRBV7-8 and J is TRBJ2-7; D ambiguous. CDR3 length equals 12 residues. The V gene lost 1 base and the J gene lost 7 bases, with 8 bases spanning the gap. The germline gives CDR1 SGHVS, CDR2 FQNEAQ. The CDR3 sequence: CASSLETPEQYF. The CDR3 region has the DNA TGTGCCAGCAGCTTAGAGACACCAGAGCAGTACTTC. The variable domain in full, with the rest retrieved from reference TRBV7-8 and TRBJ2-7, is GAGVSQSPRYKVAKRGQDVALRCDPISGHVSLFWYQQALGQGPEFLTYFQNEAQLDKSGLPSDRFFAERPEGSVSTLKIQRTQQEDSAVYLCASSLETPEQYFGPGTRLTVT.

In its sample, this clonotype was seen many times. The chain joins TRBV20-1 to TRBJ1-2; no reliable D call. The CDR3 is 13 residues long. Germline V gene data show CDR1 as DFQATT and CDR2 as SNEGSKA (reference sequence). The germline V and J ends were trimmed by 0 bases and 5 bases, with 10 bases remaining between them. This CDR3 reads CSARDFRGYGYTF. CDR3 bases: TGCAGTGCTAGAGATTTCAGAGGGTATGGCTACACCTTC.

This clonotype has a count of ten or more. This chain uses TRBV7-8 with TRBJ2-3; tentatively, D is TRBD1 (6 bases). Germline CDR1 reads SGHVS; CDR2 reads FQNEAQ. CDR3 size: 15 residues. V gave up 5 bases and J gave up 2 bases, with 14 bases separating them. CDR3 loop: CASSARTAPTDTQYF. In nucleotides, the CDR3 is TGTGCCAGCAGCGCGAGGACAGCACCCACAGATACGCAGTATTTT.

This rearrangement joins TRBV7-8 to TRBJ2-3, with 8 bases matching TRBD2. The CDR3 extends over 15 amino acids. From germline, CDR1 is SGHVS and CDR2 FQNEAQ. J gave up 4 bases and V 5 bases, and 8 bases lay outside the gene matches. The CDR3 DNA follows: TGTGCCAGCAGCCAGGGACTAGGAGTAGCAGATACGCAGTATTTT. Protein: CASSQGLGVADTQYF.

To note about this clonotype: Since a much larger clone is just one base distant, this may be a read error. The chain recombines TRBV12-3 or TRBV12-4 with TRBJ2-2; TRBD1 matches 7 bases. The CDR3 covers 15 residues. The CDR3 nucleotides read TGTACCAGTACTCTTCGACAGGGGAACACCGGGGAGCTGTTTTTT. This translates into CTSTLRQGNTGELFF.